The 32 T cell receptor beta chains listed next were all sequenced from one sample in a study of shared clonotypes between healthy human individuals. Generated by immunoSEQ multiplex PCR, the TCRdb table keeps only in-frame clones and is missing some. The sample has nearly 750,000 clones; around 70% are singletons. Input material: memory CD4+ T cells sorted from blood. Documented subset: CD45RA-negative fraction. All receptors derive from a young woman in good health.

The chain joins TRBV20-1 to TRBJ2-5, with unresolved D. Trimming removed 5 bases from V and 1 base from J, with 2 bases in between. The germline gives CDR1 DFQATT, CDR2 SNEGSKA (reference sequence). This CDR3 has 10 residues. In DNA form, the CDR3 reads TGCAGTGCTGGCCAAGAGACCCAGTACTTC. It is translated as CSAGQETQYF.

About this clone: This CDR3 is also generated by other DNA sequences in the sample. V gene TRBV7-2 combines with J gene TRBJ2-7; TRBD1 might be the D (6 bases). Germline CDR1 reads SGHTA; CDR2 reads FQGNSA. The ends were cut back, 5 bases at V and 0 bases at J, with 14 bases in the middle. The CDR3 covers 15 residues. CDR3 in amino acids: CASSPGQSSSYEQYF. The DNA of the CDR3 is TGTGCCAGCAGCCCAGGACAGTCAAGCTCCTACGAGCAGTACTTC.

This clone was seen more than once but under ten times. CDR3 nucleotides: TGTGCCAGCAGCCGATCCGATGAGCAGTTCTTC. This gives the protein CASSRSDEQFF. The V and J genes are TRBV11-2 and TRBJ2-1; D is ambiguous. CDR1 SGHAT and CDR2 FQNNGV come from the germline V gene. V shed 5 bases and J shed 8 bases, with 7 bases lying between them. This CDR3 is 11 amino acids long. The entire variable domain, with the rest obtained from reference TRBV11-2 and TRBJ2-1, is as follows: EAGVAQSPRYKIIEKRQSVAFWCNPISGHATLYWYQQILGQGPKLLIQFQNNGVVDDSQLPKDRFSAERLKGVDSTLKIQPAKLEDSAVYLCASSRSDEQFFGPGTRLTVL.

The rearrangement joins TRBV27 to TRBJ2-7; tentative D call: TRBD1 (5 bases). The CDR3 has 15 residues. V dropped 6 bases and J dropped 6 bases, with 21 bases sitting between them. Per germline, CDR1 MNHEY and CDR2 SMNVEV (reference sequence). The CDR3 bases are TGTGCCAGCAGCTTGAAGCAGGGAATTTCCGTCGAGCAGTACTTC. It codes for CASSLKQGISVEQYF.

The table lists this clone with many counts. The chain carries TRBV7-8 and TRBJ2-5, with 8 bases fitting TRBD2. Germline lookup yields CDR1 SGHVS and CDR2 FQNEAQ. The CDR3 loop spans 17 amino acids. J was trimmed by 5 bases and V by 5 bases; bases with no gene match: 16. CDR3 loop: CASSQLDFGRADETQYF. The CDR3 DNA reads as TGTGCCAGCAGCCAGCTGGATTTCGGGAGGGCCGATGAGACCCAGTACTTC.

The chain recombines TRBV5-4 with TRBJ1-2; 9 bases match TRBD1. V dropped 4 bases and J dropped 5; count of bases not matched to a gene: 6. Looked up from germline, CDR1 is SGHNT and CDR2 is YYREEE (reference sequence). The CDR3 is 14 residues long. Written as DNA, the CDR3 is TGTGCCAGCAGCCAGGACAGGGGCCTGTATGGCTACACCTTC. The encoded protein is CASSQDRGLYGYTF.

The rearrangement joins TRBV6-6 to TRBJ2-7, with 14 positions matching TRBD2. The CDR3 spans 15 residues. Per germline, CDR1 MNHNY and CDR2 SVGAGI (reference sequence). Losses at the gene ends were 5 bases for V and 7 bases for J; bases not matched to a gene: 7. The CDR3 protein is CASSPRLAGGREQYF. The CDR3 region has the DNA TGTGCCAGCAGTCCGCGACTAGCGGGAGGGCGGGAGCAGTACTTC.

The gene calls are TRBV27 and TRBJ2-2; D gene unclear. V lost 6 bases and J lost 1, with 9 bases in between. The CDR3 is made up of 14 amino acids. Germline-derived CDR1 and CDR2 are MNHEY and SMNVEV (reference sequence). This CDR3 reads CASRPGQNTGELFF. CDR3 DNA: TGTGCCAGCAGACCGGGCCAGAACACCGGGGAGCTGTTTTTT.

The rearrangement links TRBV4-1 to TRBJ2-3; possibly TRBD1 or TRBD2 for D (6 bases each). Trimming stripped 0 bases from V and 6 bases from J, with 10 bases between. Germline CDR1 reads MGHRA; CDR2 reads YSYEKL. This CDR3 has 14 amino acids. The CDR3 spells CASSQERGRDTQYF. CDR3 DNA sequence: TGCGCCAGCAGCCAAGAACGGGGGCGGGATACGCAGTATTTT.

A remark on this clone: The sample carries other DNA sequences with the same CDR3. The genes are TRBV19 and TRBJ1-5, with a possible D match to TRBD1 (5 bases). The CDR3 has 13 residues. The germline CDR1 and CDR2 sequences are LNHDA and SQIVND (reference sequence). Trimming cost V 6 bases and J 3 bases, with 9 bases left between them. DNA of the CDR3: TGTGCCAGTAGCGGGACCGCCAATCAGCCCCAGCATTTT. Its protein product is CASSGTANQPQHF.

The CDR3 here is CASTATGADTQYF. Written as DNA, the CDR3 is TGTGCCAGTACCGCGACGGGGGCAGATACGCAGTATTTT. The chain combines TRBV19 with TRBJ2-3, with a possible D match to TRBD2 (6 bases). V was shortened by 7 bases and J by 4 bases, with 12 bases between the two germline ends. The CDR3 sequence is 13 residues long. CDR1 is LNHDA, CDR2 SQIVND, per germline (reference sequence). The full variable domain, in which reference TRBV19 and TRBJ2-3 provide the parts outside the CDR3, is DGGITQSPKYLFRKEGQNVTLSCEQNLNHDAMYWYRQDPGQGLRLIYYSQIVNDFQKGDIAEGYSVSREKKESFPLTVTSAQKNPTAFYLCASTATGADTQYFGPGTRLTVL.

The genes are TRBV5-4 and TRBJ2-7; D possibly corresponds to TRBD2 (6 bases). This CDR3 is built from 14 residues. Germline lookup yields CDR1 SGHNT and CDR2 YYREEE (reference sequence). V was trimmed by 4 bases and J by 0 bases, leaving 11 bases between them. CDR3 bases: TGTGCCAGCAGCGTCGGGACTGCCTCCTACGAGCAGTACTTC. Translated, it gives CASSVGTASYEQYF.

In this sample, this clone turned up a few times. This rearrangement joins TRBV18 to TRBJ1-1, with D perhaps TRBD1 (6 bases). The V end was cut by 6 bases, the J end by 3 bases, with 14 bases between. There are 14 residues in the CDR3. Looked up from germline, CDR1 is KGHSH and CDR2 is LQKENI. The DNA for the CDR3 is TGTGCCAGCTCCACCCGAGGGGGGCACACTGAAGCTTTCTTT. Translated: CASSTRGGHTEAFF.

This rearrangement joins TRBV18 to TRBJ2-7, with D perhaps being TRBD1 or TRBD2 (5 bases each). This CDR3 region has 14 residues. Germline loops: CDR1 KGHSH, CDR2 LQKENI. The V end was cut by 3 bases, the J end by 1 base, with 10 bases between. In DNA form, the CDR3 reads TGTGCCAGCTCACCGCCGGGACCATCCTACGAGCAGTACTTC. This encodes CASSPPGPSYEQYF.

The rearrangement uses TRBV2 and TRBJ1-5; D is unresolved. V lost 8 bases to trimming and J lost 4 bases, with 12 bases between them. The CDR3 consists of 13 residues. The germline CDR1 and CDR2 sequences are SNHLY and FYNNEI. CDR3 nucleotides: TGTGCCAGCCTCGCCAGTTTAAATCAGCCCCAGCATTTT. Encoded protein: CASLASLNQPQHF.

The V gene is TRBV29-1, the J gene TRBJ1-4; D perhaps matches TRBD1 (6 bases). Per the germline V gene, CDR1 is SQVTM and CDR2 is ANQGSEA. This CDR3 spans 14 amino acids. V was clipped by 0 bases and J by 11 bases, with 16 bases between them. The CDR3 DNA reads TGCAGCGTTGAAGAAGCGGTGGGGAGGGGGAAACTGTTTTTT. Translation gives CSVEEAVGRGKLFF.

This rearrangement joins TRBV27 to TRBJ2-1, with TRBD2 matching 13 bases. This CDR3 region has 15 residues. CDR1 and CDR2 from the germline V gene are MNHEY and SMNVEV (reference sequence). With 5 bases clipped from V and 9 bases from J, the junction kept 7 bases outside the gene matches. CDR3 coding DNA: TGTGCCAGCAGTCCCTCGGGACTAGCGGGATTTGAGCAGTTCTTC. This codes for CASSPSGLAGFEQFF.

The chain joins TRBV27 to TRBJ2-3; 10 nucleotides match TRBD2. The ends lost 6 bases at V and 6 bases at J; junction bases unmatched: 21. This CDR3 is built from 19 residues. CDR1 is MNHEY, CDR2 SMNVEV, per germline (reference sequence). The CDR3, as DNA: TGTGCCAGCAGACTAGGGACAGGACGGCTAGCGGGAGACTCGGATACGCAGTATTTT. Translation gives CASRLGTGRLAGDSDTQYF.

The rearrangement links TRBV10-3 to TRBJ1-1, with D uncertain. Germline-derived CDR1 and CDR2 are ENHRY and SYGVKD. The CDR3 is 12 residues long. V dropped 4 bases and J dropped 6 bases, with 9 bases sitting between them. CDR3 coding DNA: TGTGCCATCAGTGTGATCGGGGCTGAAGCTTTCTTT. Translating gives CAISVIGAEAFF.

This chain links TRBV5-1 with TRBJ1-2; 7 positions match TRBD1. The CDR3 totals 15 residues. Germline lookup yields CDR1 SGHRS and CDR2 YFSETQ. With 5 bases clipped from V and 5 bases from J, the junction kept 12 bases outside the gene matches. The CDR3 nucleotides read TGCGCCAGCAGTTATACGGAGGGGGCGAGATATGGCTACACCTTC. Protein product: CASSYTEGARYGYTF.

The V and J genes are TRBV10-3 and TRBJ2-1; 14 nucleotides match TRBD2. This CDR3 is 18 amino acids long. The junction had 6 bases not matched to a gene; V was cut back by 4 bases and J by 1 base. Germline V CDR1 and CDR2: ENHRY, SYGVKD. DNA for the CDR3: TGTGCCATCAGTGCCGGGACTAGCGGGAGCTTGTCCTACAATGAGCAGTTCTTC. It is translated as CAISAGTSGSLSYNEQFF.

The rearrangement uses TRBV7-2 and TRBJ2-7, with 10 bases aligning to TRBD2. J was trimmed by 11 bases and V by 1 base; bases with no gene match: 2. Germline assignment: CDR1 SGHTA and CDR2 FQGNSA. This CDR3 comprises 12 residues. The CDR3, as DNA: TGTGCCAGCAGCTTAGAAACTAGCGGGGAGTACTTC. Protein: CASSLETSGEYF.

This clone was found a few times. V usage is TRBV6-5 and J usage is TRBJ1-5; tentative D call: TRBD1 (5 bases). The CDR3 has 14 residues. CDR1 MNHEY and CDR2 SVGAGI come from the germline V gene. With 5 bases removed from V and 6 bases from J, the gap between germline ends came to 14 bases. The DNA of the CDR3 is TGTGCCAGCAGTGCGGAGAGGGACGGTCAGCCCCAGCATTTT. Translating it yields CASSAERDGQPQHF.

V usage is TRBV28 and J usage is TRBJ2-2; D gene unclear. The CDR3 runs to 12 residues. Trimming removed 7 bases from V and 5 bases from J, with 8 bases in between. Germline loops: CDR1 MDHEN, CDR2 SYDVKM. Written as DNA, the CDR3 is TGTGCCAGCACTCCATTGACCGGGGAGCTGTTTTTT. Its protein product is CASTPLTGELFF.

CDR3 DNA: TGTGCCAGCAGCTCCGTTCCCGGACAGGGCACAGATACGCAGTATTTT. Its translation is CASSSVPGQGTDTQYF. The gene calls are TRBV28 and TRBJ2-3; TRBD1 aligns across 7 bases. In germline, CDR1 is MDHEN, CDR2 SYDVKM. Trimming took 6 bases from V and 1 from J; bases not matched to a gene: 10. The CDR3 sequence is 16 residues long.

The table lists this clone with a few counts. The chain uses TRBV7-9 and TRBJ1-3; 7 bases fit TRBD1. The CDR3 spans 15 residues. The V and J ends lost 5 bases and 3 bases, in that order; junction bases with no gene match: 7. Germline CDR1 is SEHNR and CDR2 is FQNEAQ (reference sequence). CDR3 DNA: TGTGCCAGCAGCATGGACAGGAAGATTGGAAACACCATATATTTT. Its protein is CASSMDRKIGNTIYF. The full variable domain, rest sourced from reference TRBV7-9 and TRBJ1-3, is DTGVSQNPRHKITKRGQNVTFRCDPISEHNRLYWYRQTLGQGPEFLTYFQNEAQLEKSRLLSDRFSAERPKGSFSTLEIQRTEQGDSAMYLCASSMDRKIGNTIYFGEGSWLTVV.

This chain joins TRBV19 and TRBJ2-3; no reliable D call. The CDR3 loop spans 16 amino acids. Looked up from germline, CDR1 is LNHDA and CDR2 is SQIVND (reference sequence). The V end lost 4 bases, the J end lost 7 bases, and 21 bases lay between the germline ends. Here the CDR3 DNA reads TGTGCCAGTAGTAAGGGCGAAATCACAATGGGCTATACGCAGTATTTT. This sequence encodes CASSKGEITMGYTQYF.

The CDR3 is CASSSFASGSTYEQYF. The CDR3 coding sequence is TGTGCCAGTAGTAGCTTTGCTAGCGGGTCCACCTACGAGCAGTACTTC. V is TRBV19 and J is TRBJ2-7; the match to TRBD2 covers 8 bases. Unmatched junction bases numbered 10, after V lost 4 bases and J lost 2 bases. The CDR3 has 16 residues. Germline CDR1 LNHDA, CDR2 SQIVND (reference sequence).

The chain is built from TRBV29-1 and TRBJ2-5; D possibly corresponds to TRBD2 (6 bases). The DNA end favors TRBJ2-7, so the J call may be wrong. This CDR3 spans 13 amino acids. Germline loops: CDR1 SQVTM, CDR2 ANQGSEA. The CDR3 spells CSVDHSGTYEQYF. The CDR3 coding sequence is TGCAGCGTTGATCATAGCGGTACCTACGAGCAGTACTTC.

The chain carries TRBV7-2 and TRBJ2-3, with 9 bases aligning to TRBD2. The CDR3 has 16 amino acids. Looked up from germline, CDR1 is SGHTA and CDR2 is FQGNSA. With 3 bases clipped from V and 0 bases from J, the junction kept 4 bases outside the gene matches. CDR3 residues: CASSLVAGASTDTQYF. For the CDR3, the DNA is TGTGCCAGCAGCTTGGTAGCGGGAGCGAGCACAGATACGCAGTATTTT.

This chain uses TRBV5-1 with TRBJ2-5, with 13 positions matching TRBD2. The germline V gene has CDR1 SGHRS and CDR2 YFSETQ. The CDR3 is 18 amino acids. V trimming: 4 bases; J trimming: 5 bases; junction bases outside the gene matches: 14. Here the CDR3 DNA reads TGCGCCAGCAGCCAACCCGGGACTAGCGGGACTGCCTACGAGACCCAGTACTTC. Encoded protein: CASSQPGTSGTAYETQYF.

The CDR3 here is CATSDPNRGRWGQPQHF. The CDR3 DNA reads TGTGCCACCAGCGACCCGAACAGGGGGCGCTGGGGTCAGCCCCAGCATTTT. V gene TRBV15 combines with J gene TRBJ1-5; TRBD1 aligns across 9 bases. V lost 5 bases, J lost 6 bases, and 14 bases stayed unmatched. CDR3 length: 17 amino acids. CDR1 LNHNV and CDR2 YYDKDF come from the germline V gene (reference sequence).